This T cell receptor (beta chain) appears in the sequencing data of a study of T cell responses to AZD1222 COVID-19 vaccine. In regard to this clone: Its antigen is undetermined.

The study, taken as a whole, reports: Unmutated regions of variants are reportedly targeted by nearly half of spike-specific TCRs. Repertoires were collected only later (after the peak T cell response had occurred).

TCRdb's copy holds only in-frame clones and misses some; the assay was immunoSEQ multiplex PCR. The repertoire includes under 110,000 clones, roughly 87% of them detected once, and around 8% sits in the top ten. Germline V CDR1 and CDR2: MNHNS, SASEGT. Trimming stripped 2 bases from V and 10 bases from J, with 15 bases between. This CDR3 comprises 14 residues. This receptor was identified in an adult who received the AZD1222 COVID-19 vaccine. Sequences were derived from peripheral blood, sampled 28 days after the second AZD1222 dose. The rearrangement links TRBV6-1 to TRBJ1-5; D is uncertain. The CDR3 DNA is TGTGCCAGCAGTGAAATGTCTCGGGTGAGTCCCCAGCATTTT. Amino acids: CASSEMSRVSPQHF.